This TCR beta chain was identified during a study of blood T cells in healthy people across ages. Findings and caveats of the study: TCR beta diversity correlated strongly with naive T cell percentage. A conclusive naive versus antigen-experienced comparison was prevented by the unsorted PBMCs. A greater number of naive CD4+ cells and higher diversity distinguished long-lived donors from aged donors.

The V segment lost 0 bases and the J segment 4 bases; nucleotides outside the gene matches: 8. This CDR3 has 17 amino acids. Germline values: CDR1 MNHEY, CDR2 SVGAGI. For this clonotype: Its target is not known.

A second PCR of about 7 to 12 cycles used a sample-barcoded 5' primer and a J-beta primer mix. The authors tagged each cDNA molecule using a template-switch adaptor with 12 random nucleotides. TCRdb fed the 5' RACE reads into MiXCR, producing one record per CDR3 protein. Among over 1,500,000 distinct CDR3 sequences listed, roughly 43% were seen once. This chain connects TRBV6-5 to TRBJ2-7; 11 nucleotides line up with TRBD2. The source of this sequence is a human donor in good health. Sequences were obtained from blood. The CDR3 sequence: CASSYSSGGASRYEQYF. The DNA of the CDR3 is TGTGCCAGCAGTTACTCTAGCGGGGGGGCGTCTAGGTACGAGCAGTACTTC.